This T cell receptor (beta chain) was captured by sequencing in a study of cytomegalovirus exposure and HLA in healthy donors. PCR primers comprised 60 Vbeta and 13 Jbeta primers. Generated by immunoSEQ multiplex PCR, the TCRdb table keeps only in-frame clones and is missing some. The sample comprises about 170,000 clones, roughly 80% of which are singletons, and 2% to 2.5% rests with the top ten. CDR1 and CDR2 from the germline V gene are LNHDA and SQIVND (reference sequence). The length of the CDR3 is 20 residues. V was clipped by 5 bases and J by 4 bases; unmatched bases: 17. This TCR came from a male donor in good health and CMV-seronegative. The sample taken for sequencing was PBMCs. This chain links TRBV19 with TRBJ2-6, with 10 bases lining up with TRBD1. Here the CDR3 reads CASSAPGTGVPSTGANVLTF. CDR3 sequence (DNA): TGTGCCAGTAGTGCTCCCGGGACAGGGGTCCCTAGTACCGGGGCCAACGTCCTGACTTTC.